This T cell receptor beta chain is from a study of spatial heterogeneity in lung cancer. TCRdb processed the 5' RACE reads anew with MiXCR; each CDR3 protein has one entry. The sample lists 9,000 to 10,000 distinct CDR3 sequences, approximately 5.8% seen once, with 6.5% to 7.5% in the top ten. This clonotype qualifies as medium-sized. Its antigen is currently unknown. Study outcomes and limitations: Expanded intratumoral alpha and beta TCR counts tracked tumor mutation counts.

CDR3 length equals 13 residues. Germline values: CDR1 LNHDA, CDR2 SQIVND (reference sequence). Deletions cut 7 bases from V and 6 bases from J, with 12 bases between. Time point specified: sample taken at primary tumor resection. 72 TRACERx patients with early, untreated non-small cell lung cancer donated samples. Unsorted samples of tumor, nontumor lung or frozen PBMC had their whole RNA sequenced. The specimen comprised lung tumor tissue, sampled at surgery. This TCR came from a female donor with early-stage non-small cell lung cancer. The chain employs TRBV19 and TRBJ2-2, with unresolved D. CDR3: CASTPTQAGELFF. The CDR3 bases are TGTGCCAGTACCCCCACGCAGGCCGGGGAGCTGTTTTTT.